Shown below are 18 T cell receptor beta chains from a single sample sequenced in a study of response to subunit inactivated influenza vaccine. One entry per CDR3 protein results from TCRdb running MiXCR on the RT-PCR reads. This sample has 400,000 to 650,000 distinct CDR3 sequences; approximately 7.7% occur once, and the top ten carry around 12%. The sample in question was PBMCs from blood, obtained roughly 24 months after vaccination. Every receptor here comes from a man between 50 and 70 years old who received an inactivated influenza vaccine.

The CDR3 nucleotides are TGTGCCAGCAGCTTAGCACTCGGTCGGAACACTGAAGCTTTCTTT. This encodes CASSLALGRNTEAFF. The chain carries TRBV11-2 and TRBJ1-1; no clear D gene. The CDR3 is made up of 15 amino acids. V lost 1 base and J lost 1, with 10 bases in between. CDR1 is SGHAT, CDR2 FQNNGV, per germline.

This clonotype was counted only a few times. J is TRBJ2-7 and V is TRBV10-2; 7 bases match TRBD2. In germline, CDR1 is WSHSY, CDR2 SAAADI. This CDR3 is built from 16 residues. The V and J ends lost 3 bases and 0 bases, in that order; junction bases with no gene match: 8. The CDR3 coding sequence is TGCGCCAGCAGTGAAACCGGGGGGTCGAGCTCCTACGAGCAGTACTTC. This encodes CASSETGGSSSYEQYF.

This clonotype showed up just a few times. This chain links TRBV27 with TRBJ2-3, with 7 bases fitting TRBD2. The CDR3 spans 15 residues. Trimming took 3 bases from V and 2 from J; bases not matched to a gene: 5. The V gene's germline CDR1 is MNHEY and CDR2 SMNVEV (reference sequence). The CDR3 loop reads CASSFAGVHTDTQYF. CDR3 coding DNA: TGTGCCAGCAGTTTCGCGGGGGTCCACACAGATACGCAGTATTTT.

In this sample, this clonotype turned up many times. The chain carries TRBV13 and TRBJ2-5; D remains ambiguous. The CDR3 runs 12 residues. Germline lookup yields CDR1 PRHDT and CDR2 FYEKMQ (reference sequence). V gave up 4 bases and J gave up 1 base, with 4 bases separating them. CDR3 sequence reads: CASSYSQETQYF. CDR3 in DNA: TGTGCCAGCAGCTATTCCCAAGAGACCCAGTACTTC.

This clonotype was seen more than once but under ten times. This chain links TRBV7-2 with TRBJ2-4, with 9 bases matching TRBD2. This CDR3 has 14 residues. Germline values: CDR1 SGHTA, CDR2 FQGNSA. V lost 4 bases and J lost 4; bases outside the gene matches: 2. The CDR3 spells CASSSTSGKNIQYF. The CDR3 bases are TGTGCCAGCAGCTCGACTAGCGGAAAAAACATTCAGTACTTC.

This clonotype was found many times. The CDR3 spells CASSPGMGPYNEQFF. The DNA for the CDR3 is TGTGCCAGCAGTCCCGGGATGGGACCTTACAATGAGCAGTTCTTC. The rearrangement uses TRBV6-1 and TRBJ2-1; D could derive from TRBD1 or TRBD2 (5 bases each). V lost 5 bases to trimming and J lost 4 bases, with 15 bases between them. The CDR3 consists of 15 residues. The germline V gene encodes CDR1 MNHNS and CDR2 SASEGT.

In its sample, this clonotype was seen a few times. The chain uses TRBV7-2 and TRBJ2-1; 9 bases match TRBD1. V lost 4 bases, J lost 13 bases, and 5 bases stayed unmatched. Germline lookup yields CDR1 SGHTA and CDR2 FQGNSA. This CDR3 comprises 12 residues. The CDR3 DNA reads TGTGCCAGCAGCTCGGACAGGGGCGGTCAGTTCTTC. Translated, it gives CASSSDRGGQFF.

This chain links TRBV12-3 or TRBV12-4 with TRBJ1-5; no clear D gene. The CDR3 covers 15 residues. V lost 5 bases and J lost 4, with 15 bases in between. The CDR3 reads CASSEFGFENQPQHF. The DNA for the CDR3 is TGTGCCAGCAGTGAATTCGGTTTCGAAAATCAGCCCCAGCATTTT.

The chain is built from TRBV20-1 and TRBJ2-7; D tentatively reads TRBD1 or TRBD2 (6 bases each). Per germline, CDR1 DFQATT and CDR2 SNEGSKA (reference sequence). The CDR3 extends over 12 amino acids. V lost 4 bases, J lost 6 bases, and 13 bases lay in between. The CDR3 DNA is TGCAGTGCTAACAGGGAGGTGCGCGAGCAGTACTTC. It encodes CSANREVREQYF.

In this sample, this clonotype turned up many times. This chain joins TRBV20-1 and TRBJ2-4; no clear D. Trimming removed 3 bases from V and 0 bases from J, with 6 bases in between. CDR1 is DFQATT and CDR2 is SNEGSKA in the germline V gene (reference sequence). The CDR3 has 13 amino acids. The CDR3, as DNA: TGCAGTGCTAGGTTCCCAGCCAAAAACATTCAGTACTTC. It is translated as CSARFPAKNIQYF.

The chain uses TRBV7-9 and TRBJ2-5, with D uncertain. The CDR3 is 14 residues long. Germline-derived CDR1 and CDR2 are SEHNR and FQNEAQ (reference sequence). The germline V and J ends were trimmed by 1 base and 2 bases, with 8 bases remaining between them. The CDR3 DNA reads TGTGCCAGCAGCTTAGACCACAGACAAGAGACCCAGTACTTC. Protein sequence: CASSLDHRQETQYF.

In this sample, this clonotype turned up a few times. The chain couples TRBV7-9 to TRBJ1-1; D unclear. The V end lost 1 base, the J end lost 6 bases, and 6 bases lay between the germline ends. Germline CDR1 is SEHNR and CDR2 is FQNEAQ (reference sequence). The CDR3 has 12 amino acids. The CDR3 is CASSLETAEAFF. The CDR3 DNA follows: TGTGCCAGCAGCTTAGAAACGGCTGAAGCTTTCTTT.

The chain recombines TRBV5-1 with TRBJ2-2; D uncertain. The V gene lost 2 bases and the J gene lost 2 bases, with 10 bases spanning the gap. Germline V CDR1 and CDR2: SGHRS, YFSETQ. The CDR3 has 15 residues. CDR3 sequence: CASSFIYLNTGELFF. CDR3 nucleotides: TGCGCCAGCAGCTTCATCTATCTTAACACCGGGGAGCTGTTTTTT.

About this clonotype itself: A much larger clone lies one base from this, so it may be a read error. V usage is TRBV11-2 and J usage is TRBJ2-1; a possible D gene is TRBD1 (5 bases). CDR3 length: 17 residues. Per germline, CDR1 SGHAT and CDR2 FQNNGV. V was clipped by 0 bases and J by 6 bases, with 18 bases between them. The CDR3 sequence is CASSLETAISTSNEQFF. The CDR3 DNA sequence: TGTGCCAGCAGCTTAGAGACAGCTATCTCGACGAGCAATGAGCAGTTCTTC.

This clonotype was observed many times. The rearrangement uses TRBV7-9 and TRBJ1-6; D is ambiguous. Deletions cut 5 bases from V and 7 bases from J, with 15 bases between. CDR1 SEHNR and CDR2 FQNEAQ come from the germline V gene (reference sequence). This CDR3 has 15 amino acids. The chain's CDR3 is CASSRHRLRNSPLHF. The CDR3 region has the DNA TGTGCCAGCAGCCGCCACAGACTTCGGAATTCACCCCTCCACTTT. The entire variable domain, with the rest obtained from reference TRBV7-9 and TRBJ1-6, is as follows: DTGVSQNPRHKITKRGQNVTFRCDPISEHNRLYWYRQTLGQGPEFLTYFQNEAQLEKSRLLSDRFSAERPKGSFSTLEIQRTEQGDSAMYLCASSRHRLRNSPLHFGNGTRLTVT.

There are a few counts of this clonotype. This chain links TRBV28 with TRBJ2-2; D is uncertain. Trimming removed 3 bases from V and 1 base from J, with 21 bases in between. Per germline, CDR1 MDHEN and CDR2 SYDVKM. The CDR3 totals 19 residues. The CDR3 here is CASSFGRPGHPKNTGELFF. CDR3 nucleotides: TGTGCCAGCAGTTTTGGACGCCCCGGGCACCCAAAGAACACCGGGGAGCTGTTTTTT.

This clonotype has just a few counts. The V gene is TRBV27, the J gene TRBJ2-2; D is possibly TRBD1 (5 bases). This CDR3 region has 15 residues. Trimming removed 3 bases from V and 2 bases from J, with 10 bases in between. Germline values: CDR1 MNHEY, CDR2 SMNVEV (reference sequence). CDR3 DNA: TGTGCCAGCAGTTTGGAAGGGGTCAACACCGGGGAGCTGTTTTTT. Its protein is CASSLEGVNTGELFF.

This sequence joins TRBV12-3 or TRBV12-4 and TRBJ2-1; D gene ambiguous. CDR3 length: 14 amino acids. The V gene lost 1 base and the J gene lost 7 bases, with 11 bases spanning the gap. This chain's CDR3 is CASSLVTVVNEQFF. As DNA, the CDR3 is TGTGCCAGCAGTTTAGTTACAGTTGTGAATGAGCAGTTCTTC.